This T cell receptor (beta chain) came from a study of CD8+ T cells in alopecia areata. Study-level background: The study gave tofacitinib for 6 to 18 months, then 6 months off drug.

Indicated treatment: oral pan-JAK inhibitor, 5-10 mg twice daily. The sequencing template was cDNA reverse transcribed from extracted RNA. The table came from immunoSEQ multiplex PCR; TCRdb's copy has only in-frame clones and leaves some out. The profile shows over 100,000 clones, roughly 50% of them singletons. Germline V gene data show CDR1 as GTSNPN and CDR2 as SVGIG (reference sequence). The CDR3 totals 11 residues. Trimming removed 7 bases at V and 2 bases at J, with 9 bases between. The sequences come from CD8+ T cells sorted from blood, collected at week 24, from a patient treated with tofacitinib. This chain connects TRBV30 to TRBJ2-7, with D maybe TRBD1 (5 bases). The sequence was collected from a human donor with alopecia areata. CDR3 DNA sequence: TGTGCCTCCGACAGTCCCTACGAGCAGTACTTC. The encoded protein is CASDSPYEQYF.